A single sample is the source of the 12 T cell receptor beta chains below, sequenced in a study of T cells in Graves' hyperthyroidism and ophthalmopathy. From RNA transcripts, TCR beta CDR3 regions were amplified. First-round RT-PCR with HTBI primers amplified the TCR CDR3 region. TCRdb re-called the multiplex PCR reads with MiXCR, one entry per CDR3 protein. This sample has some 400,000 distinct CDR3 sequences, with roughly 13% found just once. Sequenced input: blood. All receptors come from a woman aged 55-69 years with Graves' hyperthyroidism.

The rearrangement links TRBV10-1 to TRBJ2-1; 7 bases line up with TRBD2. Germline V gene sequence: CDR1 WNHNN, CDR2 SYGVQD (reference sequence). The CDR3 is 16 amino acids. Trimming removed 0 bases from V and 7 bases from J; junction bases left unmatched: 9. The CDR3 DNA follows: TGCGCCAGCAGTGAGTCGTTTGGGGGAGGGATAAATGAGCAGTTCTTC. Protein product: CASSESFGGGINEQFF.

This clonotype appeared many times. This chain uses TRBV20-1 with TRBJ2-1, with D perhaps matching TRBD2 (5 bases). The CDR3 is made up of 16 amino acids. Per germline, CDR1 DFQATT and CDR2 SNEGSKA (reference sequence). V lost 0 bases, J lost 0 bases, and 12 bases lay in between. The CDR3 coding sequence is TGCAGTGCTAGAGATCCGACGGGGAGCTCCTACAATGAGCAGTTCTTC. Translating it yields CSARDPTGSSYNEQFF.

In this sample, this clonotype turned up many times. The V call is TRBV3-1, the J call TRBJ2-7, with D uncertain. The germline V gene has CDR1 LGHDT and CDR2 YNNKEL (reference sequence). Trimming removed 4 bases at V and 0 bases at J, with 7 bases between. The CDR3 runs 13 residues. CDR3 loop: CASSPPYSYEQYF. The CDR3 coding sequence is TGTGCCAGCAGCCCACCCTACTCCTACGAGCAGTACTTC.

This clonotype was observed a few times. This chain joins TRBV19 and TRBJ2-1; 14 bases map to TRBD2. V trimming: 4 bases; J trimming: 8 bases; junction bases outside the gene matches: 7. The CDR3 consists of 16 residues. Germline assignment: CDR1 LNHDA and CDR2 SQIVND (reference sequence). The CDR3 is CASSTGTSGRAYEQFF. The CDR3 DNA follows: TGTGCCAGTAGTACCGGGACTAGCGGGAGAGCCTATGAGCAGTTCTTC.

This clonotype has a handful of counts. This chain joins TRBV5-1 and TRBJ2-3, with 7 bases aligning to TRBD2. CDR1 and CDR2 (germline): SGHRS, YFSETQ. The CDR3 contains 15 residues. The ends lost 4 bases at V and 3 bases at J; junction bases unmatched: 8. In nucleotides, the CDR3 is TGCGCCAGCAGCCTAGTGGGCGGGAGAACAGATACGCAGTATTTT. Protein product: CASSLVGGRTDTQYF.

The chain employs TRBV4-1 and TRBJ1-6; possibly TRBD1 for D (5 bases). CDR3 size: 18 residues. V dropped 4 bases and J dropped 0 bases, with 16 bases sitting between them. Germline CDR1 MGHRA, CDR2 YSYEKL. The CDR3 sequence is CASSRTGGGSSYNSPLHF. In nucleotides, the CDR3 is TGCGCCAGCAGCCGAACGGGCGGGGGGAGCTCCTATAATTCACCCCTCCACTTT.

At least ten counts were recorded for this clonotype. CDR3 in DNA: TGCAGCGTTTACTTCGCGGGAGGGACCTACAATGAGCAGTTCTTC. Amino acid sequence: CSVYFAGGTYNEQFF. The chain recombines TRBV29-1 with TRBJ2-1, with TRBD2 matching 9 bases. The CDR3 has 15 amino acids. Germline V gives CDR1 SQVTM, CDR2 ANQGSEA. The V and J ends lost 5 bases and 2 bases, in that order; junction bases with no gene match: 7.

A word on this clonotype: A much larger clone lies a single base off, so this may be a read error. The chain employs TRBV6-1 and TRBJ2-2; TRBD1 or TRBD2 may be the D gene (5 bases each). Germline V gives CDR1 MNHNS, CDR2 SASEGT. The CDR3 is 15 amino acids. CDR3 coding DNA: TGTGCCAGCATCAGAGGGCAGGGTTCCGCCGGGGAGCTGCTTTTT. Translating it yields CASIRGQGSAGELLF.

This clonotype was counted ten times or more. The chain couples TRBV11-2 to TRBJ2-7; 9 nucleotides align to TRBD2. From germline, CDR1 is SGHAT and CDR2 FQNNGV. The ends lost 5 bases at V and 7 bases at J; junction bases unmatched: 12. This CDR3 has 15 amino acids. As DNA, the CDR3 is TGTGCCAGCAGCCCTTACAGAAGCAGCGGGGGGGAGCAGTACTTC. The encoded protein is CASSPYRSSGGEQYF.

This clonotype was recorded at least ten times. J is TRBJ1-4 and V is TRBV7-2, with D unclear. The length of the CDR3 is 15 residues. The V end lost 3 bases, the J end lost 0 bases, and 8 bases lay between the germline ends. Germline-derived CDR1 and CDR2 are SGHTA and FQGNSA. In DNA, the CDR3 is TGTGCCAGCAGCTTCGCGCTTGCAACTAATGAAAAACTGTTTTTT. Protein: CASSFALATNEKLFF.

This chain connects TRBV19 to TRBJ2-1; 7 bases map to TRBD1. This CDR3 contains 16 residues. Germline CDR1 and CDR2: LNHDA and SQIVND (reference sequence). With V trimmed by 2 bases and J by 7 bases, 11 bases remained unmatched. In DNA form, the CDR3 reads TGTGCCAGTAGTATAACGGGCGCAGGGGGTTTGAATGAGCAGTTCTTC. Its protein product is CASSITGAGGLNEQFF.

V and J are TRBV10-3 and TRBJ2-7; the match to TRBD1 covers 11 bases. V gave up 3 bases and J gave up 4 bases; unmatched junction bases: 8. CDR1 ENHRY and CDR2 SYGVKD come from the germline V gene. CDR3 length equals 16 residues. CDR3 loop: CAISEGGGTGGYEQYF. The CDR3 region has the DNA TGTGCCATCAGTGAAGGGGGGGGGACAGGGGGTTACGAGCAGTACTTC.